These 29 T cell receptor beta chains were all obtained from the same sample, sequenced in a study of blood T cell repertoires in COVID-19. The repertoire was sequenced with immunoSEQ multiplex PCR; TCRdb's copy has only in-frame clones and lacks some. The profile shows around 58,000 clones, approximately 90% of them singletons. The sequencing sample was made of peripheral blood. These receptors were taken from a woman aged 55-69 years with active or convalescent COVID-19.

The rearrangement joins TRBV28 to TRBJ1-1; no clear D gene. The CDR3 consists of 12 residues. Germline assignment: CDR1 MDHEN and CDR2 SYDVKM. CDR3: CVVSVGNTEAFF. The CDR3 region has the DNA TGTGTAGTGAGTGTCGGGAACACTGAAGCTTTCTTT.

This sequence joins TRBV7-2 and TRBJ1-5; no clear D. V was trimmed by 2 bases and J by 0 bases, leaving 8 bases between them. CDR3 length: 15 residues. Germline V gene sequence: CDR1 SGHTA, CDR2 FQGNSA. The CDR3 coding sequence is TGTGCCAGCAGCTTATCTCAGTCTAGCAATCAGCCCCAGCATTTT. Its protein product is CASSLSQSSNQPQHF.

The chain joins TRBV10-3 to TRBJ2-1; tentative D call: TRBD2 (5 bases). Germline V gene sequence: CDR1 ENHRY, CDR2 SYGVKD. The CDR3 runs to 13 residues. Trimming took off 3 bases at V and 2 bases at J, with 5 bases between the two ends. The CDR3 region has the DNA TGTGCCATCAGTGACGGGGCCTACAATGAGCAGTTCTTC. It codes for CAISDGAYNEQFF.

The rearrangement links TRBV10-3 to TRBJ1-5; D may be TRBD1 (5 bases). The ends were cut back, 4 bases at V and 2 bases at J, with 12 bases in the middle. The CDR3 sequence is 15 residues long. Looked up from germline, CDR1 is ENHRY and CDR2 is SYGVKD. CDR3 residues: CAISGEGSGNQPQHF. The CDR3 nucleotides are TGTGCCATCAGTGGGGAGGGGAGCGGCAATCAGCCCCAGCATTTT.

V usage is TRBV18 and J usage is TRBJ1-6; a possible D gene is TRBD1 (5 bases). Germline CDR1 reads KGHSH; CDR2 reads LQKENI. Trimming took 4 bases from V and 9 from J, leaving 16 bases between them. This CDR3 contains 15 residues. Here the CDR3 reads CASSLELTEGSPLHF. The CDR3 DNA reads TGTGCCAGCTCACTTGAACTGACAGAAGGTTCACCCCTCCACTTT.

V gene TRBV6-5 combines with J gene TRBJ1-1; D not certain. V dropped 5 bases and J dropped 0 bases, with 13 bases sitting between them. The CDR3 covers 15 residues. Per germline, CDR1 MNHEY and CDR2 SVGAGI. This chain's CDR3 is CASSPRTFMNTEAFF. The CDR3 DNA sequence: TGTGCCAGCAGTCCCCGGACTTTCATGAACACTGAAGCTTTCTTT.

The chain recombines TRBV3-1 (or the pseudogene TRBV3-2) with TRBJ1-2; D perhaps matches TRBD1 (5 bases). Germline assignment: CDR1 LGHDT and CDR2 YNNKEL (reference sequence). Trimming shortened V by 1 base and J by 3 bases, and 15 bases separated the two germline ends. The CDR3 length is 16 residues. DNA of the CDR3: TGTGCCAGCAGCCAAGGTTCGGCAGGGCGTTACTATGGCTACACCTTC. Protein product: CASSQGSAGRYYGYTF.

J is TRBJ2-1 and V is TRBV6-5; D call uncertain. The V gene's germline CDR1 is MNHEY and CDR2 SVGAGI. This CDR3 is 12 amino acids long. V was pared by 6 bases and J by 10 bases, with 13 bases between. The CDR3 DNA is TGTGCCAGCAGCCGACTTCCCGCGGAGCAGTTCTTC. Protein product: CASSRLPAEQFF.

The chain couples TRBV14 to TRBJ2-3; 8 bases fit TRBD2. Germline CDR1 SGHDN, CDR2 FVKESK. The CDR3 is 15 amino acids. The V gene end was trimmed by 4 bases and the J gene end by 3 bases; junction bases not matched to a gene: 6. CDR3 nucleotides: TGTGCCAGCAGCCTACCTAGCGGGCTTACAGATACGCAGTATTTT. It yields the protein CASSLPSGLTDTQYF.

The V gene is TRBV11-2, the J gene TRBJ2-1; D may be TRBD2 (6 bases). The germline V gene has CDR1 SGHAT and CDR2 FQNNGV. The CDR3 spans 16 residues. The V end lost 6 bases, the J end lost 0 bases, and 15 bases lay between the germline ends. CDR3 protein: CASSQGAGHSYNEQFF. CDR3 bases: TGTGCCAGCAGTCAGGGAGCGGGTCACTCCTACAATGAGCAGTTCTTC.

The chain links TRBV28 to TRBJ2-1; D possibly corresponds to TRBD2 (5 bases). CDR1 and CDR2 from the germline V gene are MDHEN and SYDVKM. The CDR3 sequence is 16 residues long. The V end was cut by 5 bases, the J end by 0 bases, with 14 bases between. The CDR3 DNA reads TGTGCCAGCAGTGGGAGACTTGGGAGCTCCTACAATGAGCAGTTCTTC. Amino acid sequence: CASSGRLGSSYNEQFF.

The chain joins TRBV30 to TRBJ2-1, with 8 positions matching TRBD2. Per the germline V gene, CDR1 is GTSNPN and CDR2 is SVGIG (reference sequence). The V and J ends lost 3 bases and 8 bases, in that order; junction bases with no gene match: 9. The CDR3 contains 14 residues. This CDR3 reads CAWSPGGVEDEQFF. DNA of the CDR3: TGTGCCTGGAGCCCCGGGGGGGTTGAGGATGAGCAGTTCTTC.

This sequence joins TRBV3-1 (or the pseudogene TRBV3-2) and TRBJ1-5; no reliable D call. Deletions cut 4 bases from V and 7 bases from J, with 14 bases between. CDR1 is LGHDT and CDR2 is YNNKEL in the germline V gene (reference sequence). The CDR3 is 14 amino acids. CDR3 DNA sequence: TGTGCCAGCAGCCGAGGCCCGTCAATCCAGCCCCAGCATTTT. This encodes CASSRGPSIQPQHF.

The rearrangement uses TRBV7-2 and TRBJ1-4; possible D gene TRBD1, 5 bases. V dropped 0 bases and J dropped 4 bases, with 9 bases sitting between them. This CDR3 is 15 amino acids long. Germline loops: CDR1 SGHTA, CDR2 FQGNSA. This CDR3 reads CASSLARAYNEKLFF. For the CDR3, the DNA is TGTGCCAGCAGCTTAGCCAGGGCCTATAATGAAAAACTGTTTTTT. The full variable domain, its missing parts supplied by reference TRBV7-2 and TRBJ1-4, is GAGVSQSPSNKVTEKGKDVELRCDPISGHTALYWYRQSLGQGLEFLIYFQGNSAPDKSGLPSDRFSAERTGGSVSTLTIQRTQQEDSAVYLCASSLARAYNEKLFFGSGTQLSVL.

V usage is TRBV5-1 and J usage is TRBJ1-3; D perhaps matches TRBD1 (6 bases). Trimming took 4 bases from V and 3 from J, leaving 29 bases between them. Germline loops: CDR1 SGHRS, CDR2 YFSETQ. CDR3 length: 20 amino acids. The chain's CDR3 is CASSLFLAVSGQTFGNTIYF. The DNA for the CDR3 is TGCGCCAGCAGCCTCTTTTTAGCAGTCTCCGGACAGACCTTTGGAAACACCATATATTTT.

The V call is TRBV28, the J call TRBJ2-1, with D uncertain. Germline V gives CDR1 MDHEN, CDR2 SYDVKM. V dropped 6 bases and J dropped 0 bases, with 9 bases sitting between them. The length of the CDR3 is 14 residues. CDR3 sequence (DNA): TGTGCCAGCAGCCCCTATGGCTCCTACAATGAGCAGTTCTTC. Its protein product is CASSPYGSYNEQFF.

The chain couples TRBV7-2 to TRBJ1-1; D unresolved. V shed 1 base and J shed 1 base, with 4 bases lying between them. The V gene's germline CDR1 is SGHTA and CDR2 FQGNSA. The CDR3 totals 13 residues. CDR3 DNA: TGTGCCAGCAGCTTAGGACAGAACACTGAAGCTTTCTTT. Amino acid sequence: CASSLGQNTEAFF. The full variable domain, rest sourced from reference TRBV7-2 and TRBJ1-1, is GAGVSQSPSNKVTEKGKDVELRCDPISGHTALYWYRQSLGQGLEFLIYFQGNSAPDKSGLPSDRFSAERTGGSVSTLTIQRTQQEDSAVYLCASSLGQNTEAFFGQGTRLTVV.

The V gene is TRBV6-5, the J gene TRBJ1-1, with D possibly being TRBD1 (6 bases). Germline loops: CDR1 MNHEY, CDR2 SVGAGI. Trimming took 6 bases from V and 3 from J, leaving 11 bases between them. There are 13 residues in the CDR3. CDR3 DNA: TGTGCCAGCAGCCCGCAGGGGCACACTGAAGCTTTCTTT. It specifies CASSPQGHTEAFF.

The chain couples TRBV10-3 to TRBJ1-2; TRBD1 agrees at 8 bases. The CDR3 has 16 residues. Losses at the gene ends were 5 bases for V and 4 bases for J; bases not matched to a gene: 12. Germline V gene sequence: CDR1 ENHRY, CDR2 SYGVKD. The CDR3 DNA follows: TGTGCCATCAGTTTTGTCCGGGACAGGAGGGGCTATGGCTACACCTTC. It encodes CAISFVRDRRGYGYTF.

This rearrangement joins TRBV30 to TRBJ1-3; no definite D call. The CDR3 loop spans 11 amino acids. CDR1 is GTSNPN, CDR2 SVGIG, per germline (reference sequence). DNA for the CDR3: TGTGGATTGAGCTCTGGAAACACCATATATTTT. This translates into CGLSSGNTIYF.

The chain is built from TRBV28 and TRBJ1-5; 7 bases align to TRBD1. J was trimmed by 0 bases and V by 2 bases; bases with no gene match: 7. This CDR3 spans 17 amino acids. Germline loops: CDR1 MDHEN, CDR2 SYDVKM. The CDR3 nucleotides are TGTGCCAGCAGTTTACGCCGGGGACAGCTTAGCAATCAGCCCCAGCATTTT. Its protein is CASSLRRGQLSNQPQHF.

This chain links TRBV3-1 (or the pseudogene TRBV3-2) with TRBJ2-4; TRBD1 is a possible D gene (6 bases). The CDR3 covers 17 residues. V was trimmed by 1 base and J by 0 bases, leaving 13 bases between them. The germline gives CDR1 LGHDT, CDR2 YNNKEL (reference sequence). CDR3 region: CASSQGVTGLAKNIQYF. In DNA, the CDR3 is TGTGCCAGCAGCCAAGGGGTAACAGGGTTAGCCAAAAACATTCAGTACTTC.

The chain recombines TRBV11-2 with TRBJ2-5, with TRBD2 identical over 8 bases. V was clipped by 3 bases and J by 5 bases; unmatched bases: 5. CDR1 and CDR2 from the germline V gene are SGHAT and FQNNGV. The CDR3 length is 14 residues. In nucleotides, the CDR3 is TGTGCCAGCAGCTTGGGACTAGGCCGGGAGACCCAGTACTTC. Translated: CASSLGLGRETQYF. The full variable domain, rest sourced from reference TRBV11-2 and TRBJ2-5, is EAGVAQSPRYKIIEKRQSVAFWCNPISGHATLYWYQQILGQGPKLLIQFQNNGVVDDSQLPKDRFSAERLKGVDSTLKIQPAKLEDSAVYLCASSLGLGRETQYFGPGTRLLVL.

The chain couples TRBV7-2 to TRBJ2-1, with D unclear. The germline V gene has CDR1 SGHTA and CDR2 FQGNSA. The CDR3 has 15 residues. V was shortened by 4 bases and J by 3 bases, with 13 bases between the two germline ends. The CDR3 DNA reads as TGTGCCAGCAGCTCCCCCCCCGGAGTCTACAATGAGCAGTTCTTC. This translates into CASSSPPGVYNEQFF.

The rearrangement uses TRBV6-5 and TRBJ1-4; 8 nucleotides match TRBD1. J lost 6 bases, V lost 5 bases, and 8 bases had no gene match. The CDR3 loop spans 15 amino acids. Germline V gene sequence: CDR1 MNHEY, CDR2 SVGAGI. The CDR3, as DNA: TGTGCCAGCAGTCGCTCAGGGGGCGTATATGAAAAACTGTTTTTT. Protein product: CASSRSGGVYEKLFF.

V is TRBV27 and J is TRBJ1-5; D call uncertain. Per germline, CDR1 MNHEY and CDR2 SMNVEV (reference sequence). V was trimmed by 5 bases and J by 6 bases, leaving 14 bases between them. The CDR3 totals 14 residues. The CDR3 loop reads CASSPDTALQPQHF. The CDR3 DNA sequence: TGTGCCAGCAGTCCCGACACCGCGCTTCAGCCCCAGCATTTT.

The rearrangement uses TRBV6-5 and TRBJ2-1; perhaps TRBD2 as D (5 bases). Looked up from germline, CDR1 is MNHEY and CDR2 is SVGAGI. V was pared by 5 bases and J by 6 bases, with 11 bases between. The CDR3 spans 13 residues. The CDR3 sequence is CASSRTRTNEQFF. Written as DNA, the CDR3 is TGTGCCAGCAGTAGAACTAGAACCAATGAGCAGTTCTTC.

J is TRBJ2-3 and V is TRBV5-1, with TRBD2 identical over 10 bases. CDR3 length: 15 residues. Germline loops: CDR1 SGHRS, CDR2 YFSETQ. Trimming cost V 0 bases and J 4 bases; bases outside gene matches: 2. The DNA for the CDR3 is TGCGCCAGCAGCTTGGCTGGACTAGCGGCAGATACGCAGTATTTT. This sequence encodes CASSLAGLAADTQYF. Drawing the rest from reference TRBV5-1 and TRBJ2-3, the complete variable domain is KAGVTQTPRYLIKTRGQQVTLSCSPISGHRSVSWYQQTPGQGLQFLFEYFSETQRNKGNFPGRFSGRQFSNSRSEMNVSTLELGDSALYLCASSLAGLAADTQYFGPGTRLTVL.

V is TRBV27 and J is TRBJ1-5; TRBD1 matches 7 bases. J gave up 3 bases and V 4 bases, and 6 bases lay outside the gene matches. Per the germline V gene, CDR1 is MNHEY and CDR2 is SMNVEV (reference sequence). The CDR3 length is 15 residues. The DNA of the CDR3 is TGTGCCAGCAGTTCCTACAGGGGATCCAATCAGCCCCAGCATTTT. Its translation: CASSSYRGSNQPQHF.